Presented here are 17 T cell receptor beta chains from one specimen sequenced in a study of blood T cell repertoires in COVID-19. Here immunoSEQ multiplex PCR was the method, and the copy in TCRdb shows in-frame clones only, minus some. Of over 150,000 clones in the sample, approximately 86% are singletons; the top ten hold around 1.1%. Sequencing was done on a sample of peripheral blood. The source is a man younger than 45 with acute or convalescent COVID-19.

CDR3 sequence: CSVSPGGRNTIYF. CDR3 bases: TGCAGCGTTTCCCCGGGGGGAAGAAACACCATATATTTT. The rearrangement links TRBV29-1 to TRBJ1-3, with TRBD1 as a possible D gene (5 bases). CDR3 size: 13 residues. The V and J ends lost 5 bases and 5 bases respectively, with 13 bases between them. The germline gives CDR1 SQVTM, CDR2 ANQGSEA.

The gene calls are TRBV6-6 and TRBJ1-1; D is possibly TRBD1 (5 bases). This CDR3 spans 14 amino acids. Germline V gene data show CDR1 as MNHNY and CDR2 as SVGAGI (reference sequence). V was shortened by 6 bases and J by 1 base, with 12 bases between the two germline ends. The CDR3 nucleotides read TGTGCCAGCAGGCTTCCCGGGGGGAACACTGAAGCTTTCTTT. Translated, it gives CASRLPGGNTEAFF.

This clone was seen only once. This sequence joins TRBV27 and TRBJ2-1; unclear D gene. V lost 9 bases to trimming and J lost 5 bases, with 8 bases between them. Per germline, CDR1 MNHEY and CDR2 SMNVEV (reference sequence). This CDR3 region has 11 residues. The CDR3 DNA sequence: TGTGCCAGTCTAGAAGACAATGAGCAGTTCTTC. This codes for CASLEDNEQFF.

The sample holds one count of this clone. The chain is built from TRBV5-1 and TRBJ2-7; D is uncertain. Germline lookup yields CDR1 SGHRS and CDR2 YFSETQ. V was trimmed by 4 bases and J by 0 bases, leaving 14 bases between them. The CDR3 runs 15 residues. CDR3 sequence (DNA): TGCGCCAGCAGCCCAATAGAACCCGGCTCCTACGAGCAGTACTTC. This translates into CASSPIEPGSYEQYF.

This clone was observed a few times. One end of the junction fails to match germline, which may point to a read error. V and J are TRBV7-7 and TRBJ1-5; no reliable D call. Per germline, CDR1 SSHAT and CDR2 FNYEAQ (reference sequence). CDR3 length equals 13 residues. The CDR3 here is CASSPDTVGPQHF. In DNA form, the CDR3 reads TGTGCTAGCAGCCCTGACACGGTCGGGCCCCAGCATTTT.

V gene TRBV2 combines with J gene TRBJ1-1; no definite D call. The CDR3 totals 15 residues. The germline V and J ends were trimmed by 7 bases and 1 base, with 16 bases remaining between them. Germline V gene sequence: CDR1 SNHLY, CDR2 FYNNEI. CDR3: CASTGGRAANTEAFF. Written as DNA, the CDR3 is TGTGCCAGCACGGGAGGGAGGGCGGCGAACACTGAAGCTTTCTTT.

As regards this clone: Relative to the germline gene, one junction end is altered; a read error may explain this. V gene TRBV27 combines with J gene TRBJ2-7; TRBD2 aligns across 8 bases. The CDR3 loop spans 14 amino acids. CDR1 and CDR2 from the germline V gene are MNHEY and SMNVEV (reference sequence). CDR3 sequence reads: CASGPGGISFEQYF. The DNA of the CDR3 is TGTGCCAGCGGCCCGGGGGGGATATCCTTCGAGCAGTACTTC.

In DNA form, the CDR3 reads TGTGCCAGCAGAACAGGCGTTTTAGCTAACTATGGCTACACCTTC. Translated, it gives CASRTGVLANYGYTF. The rearrangement joins TRBV28 to TRBJ1-2; D may be TRBD1 (5 bases). Germline lookup yields CDR1 MDHEN and CDR2 SYDVKM. V lost 6 bases and J lost 0, with 14 bases in between. CDR3 size: 15 residues.

The gene calls are TRBV7-9 and TRBJ1-2, with D possibly TRBD1 on 6 matching bases. From germline, CDR1 is SEHNR and CDR2 FQNEAQ (reference sequence). This CDR3 region has 12 residues. Trimming took off 5 bases at V and 5 bases at J, with 9 bases between the two ends. The CDR3 region has the DNA TGTGCCAGCAGCAGGACAGATTATGGCTACACCTTC. Protein: CASSRTDYGYTF.

This chain joins TRBV5-4 and TRBJ1-2; TRBD1 aligns across 7 bases. The CDR3 extends over 17 amino acids. V lost 0 bases, J lost 6 bases, and 14 bases stayed unmatched. Germline V gives CDR1 SGHNT, CDR2 YYREEE (reference sequence). The CDR3 coding sequence is TGTGCCAGCAGCTTGGATTCCGGGACAGTAGTAGGAGATGGCTACACCTTC. This encodes CASSLDSGTVVGDGYTF.

This clone has a single count. The chain recombines TRBV7-9 with TRBJ1-1; 8 bases map to TRBD1. CDR3 length: 15 residues. Trimming at V came to 4 bases and at J to 3 bases, leaving 7 bases not matched to a gene. Per the germline V gene, CDR1 is SEHNR and CDR2 is FQNEAQ (reference sequence). For the CDR3, the DNA is TGTGCCAGCAGCTCAAACAGGGGGGCCTACACTGAAGCTTTCTTT. Protein sequence: CASSSNRGAYTEAFF.

This rearrangement joins TRBV7-6 to TRBJ1-3; no reliable D call. The CDR3 extends over 15 amino acids. Germline loops: CDR1 SGHVS, CDR2 FNYEAQ. The V gene lost 5 bases and the J gene lost 2 bases, with 13 bases spanning the gap. This CDR3 is CASSPNPLAGNTIYF. CDR3 nucleotide sequence: TGTGCCAGCAGCCCAAATCCACTTGCTGGAAACACCATATATTTT.

The V call is TRBV3-1 (or the pseudogene TRBV3-2), the J call TRBJ1-2; TRBD1 might be the D (5 bases). Germline CDR1 and CDR2: LGHDT and YNNKEL (reference sequence). CDR3 length: 13 amino acids. V lost 5 bases and J lost 8, with 15 bases in between. CDR3 nucleotide sequence: TGTGCCAGCAGCTGGACACAGACGTGGGGCTACACCTTC. It codes for CASSWTQTWGYTF.

The chain joins TRBV28 to TRBJ2-1; a weak D match, TRBD2 (5 bases). The CDR3 length is 14 residues. Trimming took off 6 bases at V and 4 bases at J, with 13 bases between the two ends. Germline values: CDR1 MDHEN, CDR2 SYDVKM. CDR3 residues: CASSARGIYNEQFF. CDR3 in DNA: TGTGCCAGCAGCGCCAGAGGGATTTACAATGAGCAGTTCTTC.

The chain recombines TRBV5-1 with TRBJ1-1; 9 bases map to TRBD1. The CDR3 totals 16 residues. Germline V gene lookup returns CDR1 SGHRS and CDR2 YFSETQ. V lost 4 bases to trimming and J lost 1 base; unmatched junction nucleotides: 8. The CDR3 nucleotides are TGCGCCAGCAGCCTGCTGACAGGGGGGGAGAACACTGAAGCTTTCTTT. It is translated as CASSLLTGGENTEAFF.

To note about this clone: The same CDR3 is also encoded by other DNA sequences in this sample. The chain joins TRBV18 to TRBJ1-1; D remains unclear. The CDR3 runs to 13 residues. The V and J ends lost 2 bases and 1 base respectively, with 5 bases between them. CDR1 and CDR2 from the germline V gene are KGHSH and LQKENI. For the CDR3, the DNA is TGTGCCAGCTCACCATCAGGGAACACTGAAGCTTTCTTT. Translated: CASSPSGNTEAFF.

The chain uses TRBV2 and TRBJ2-5; 10 bases line up with TRBD2. The CDR3 has 15 amino acids. V shed 8 bases and J 2 bases; nucleotides not matched to a gene: 8. Per germline, CDR1 SNHLY and CDR2 FYNNEI. CDR3 DNA: TGTGCCAGCCATCCGGGACTAGCGTCGCAAGAGACCCAGTACTTC. Its protein is CASHPGLASQETQYF. Full variable domain (outside the CDR3, taken from reference TRBV2 and TRBJ2-5): EPEVTQTPSHQVTQMGQEVILRCVPISNHLYFYWYRQILGQKVEFLVSFYNNEISEKSEIFDDQFSVERPDGSNFTLKIRSTKLEDSAMYFCASHPGLASQETQYFGPGTRLLVL.